The TCR beta chain under discussion was sequenced for a study of beta chain features in type 1 diabetes. The study's findings and limits: HLA influence on TCRB rearrangement stayed unresolved here. VDJ junctions from type 1 diabetes patients carried fewer insertions and larger deletions. Naive, central memory and Treg TCRB repertoires appeared more alike in patients than in healthy donors.

A word on this clone: Its antigen is not identified.

Germline V lookup: CDR1 SGHNT, CDR2 YYREEE (reference sequence). Trimming cost V 4 bases and J 6 bases; bases outside gene matches: 10. The CDR3 has 16 amino acids. The sequenced template was cDNA made from the entire isolated RNA. Sequenced naive, central memory and regulatory T cell samples produced an average of about 3.57 million reads. The repertoire was sequenced with immunoSEQ multiplex PCR; TCRdb's copy has only in-frame clones and lacks some. The profile shows 250,000 to 350,000 clones, roughly 11% of them singletons. The sample comprised naive CD4+ T cells from blood. The TCR comes from a woman in her thirties in good health. The V and J genes are TRBV5-4 and TRBJ2-2, with 9 nucleotides matching TRBD1. The CDR3 region has the DNA TGTGCCAGCAGCCCGCGGACAGGGGAGATCGCCGGGGAGCTGTTTTTT. This sequence encodes CASSPRTGEIAGELFF.